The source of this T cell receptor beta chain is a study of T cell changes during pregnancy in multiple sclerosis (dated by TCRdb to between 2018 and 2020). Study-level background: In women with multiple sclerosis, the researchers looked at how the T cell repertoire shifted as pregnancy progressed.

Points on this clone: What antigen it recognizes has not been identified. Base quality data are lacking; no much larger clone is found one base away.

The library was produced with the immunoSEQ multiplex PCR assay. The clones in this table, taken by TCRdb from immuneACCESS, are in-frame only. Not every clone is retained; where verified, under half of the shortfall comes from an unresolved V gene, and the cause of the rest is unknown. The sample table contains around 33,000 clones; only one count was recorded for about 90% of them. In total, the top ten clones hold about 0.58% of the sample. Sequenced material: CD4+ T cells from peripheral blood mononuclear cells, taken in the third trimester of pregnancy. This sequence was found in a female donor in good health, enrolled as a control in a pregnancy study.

The CDR3 has the sequence CASAPGAFYGYTF. The DNA reads TGTGCTAGTGCTCCAGGGGCTTTCTATGGCTACACCTTC. The chain links TRBV12-5 with TRBJ1-2, and the D gene may be TRBD1, 6 bases matching. Looking up the germline V gene yields CDR1 LGHNT and CDR2 FRNRAP. The CDR3 numbers 13 residues from cysteine through phenylalanine. CDR3 DNA is the only sequence kept; it has 39 bases, read in frame from the first base. Deletion took 7 bases off V and 4 bases off J, with a span of 13 bases between the germline ends.